Sequencing of this T cell receptor beta chain was carried out in a study of cytomegalovirus exposure and HLA in healthy donors. On the study more broadly: The early release's HLA-typed donors yielded some 85 million unique TCRs. Study-level findings and limits: Segments of the TCR beta V type were, in most cases, productive about 90% or about 30% of the time in an earlier analysis.

V was cut by 3 bases and J by 0 bases, with 11 bases left in between. The CDR3 runs to 15 residues. The germline gives CDR1 SGHRS, CDR2 YFSETQ. This clone has more than one count but fewer than ten. Antigen: not known. A multiplex PCR was run with 60 Vbeta primers and 13 Jbeta primers. Only in-frame clones appear in the TCRdb table, and some are missing; sequencing was by immunoSEQ multiplex PCR. The data show about 200,000 clones, 70% to 85% seen once. The V gene is TRBV5-1, the J gene TRBJ2-3; TRBD1 might be the D (5 bases). Sequencing input: PBMCs. This sequence was found in a man between 50 and 59 years old in good health and CMV-seronegative. CDR3 DNA sequence: TGCGCCAGCAGCTCCCGGACATATAGCACAGATACGCAGTATTTT. It translates to CASSSRTYSTDTQYF.